These 3 T cell receptor beta chains came from one sample sequenced in a study of PD-1 blockade in mismatch repair-deficient tumors. Here immunoSEQ multiplex PCR was the method, and the copy in TCRdb shows in-frame clones only, minus some. Counted here are roughly 120,000 clones, roughly 86% occurring once; the ten biggest clones make up over 9.5%. This specimen consisted of peripheral blood, obtained about 17 months after starting pembrolizumab. Receptors originate from an adult with mismatch repair-deficient cancer.

The J gene is TRBJ2-1, the V gene TRBV19; 9 nucleotides align to TRBD1. Trimming removed 5 bases from V and 3 bases from J; junction bases left unmatched: 5. The CDR3 has 15 amino acids. Per the germline V gene, CDR1 is LNHDA and CDR2 is SQIVND (reference sequence). The CDR3: CASSWADRGYNEQFF. CDR3 bases: TGTGCCAGTAGTTGGGCGGACAGGGGCTACAATGAGCAGTTCTTC.

The V gene is TRBV4-3, the J gene TRBJ2-6, with D hard to call. With 1 base removed from V and 0 bases from J, the gap between germline ends came to 10 bases. This CDR3 region has 17 residues. Germline V gene sequence: CDR1 LGHNA, CDR2 YSLEER. CDR3 sequence reads: CASSQGTQNSGANVLTF. The CDR3 nucleotides read TGCGCCAGCAGCCAAGGGACGCAAAACTCTGGGGCCAACGTCCTGACTTTC.

This clone has a single count. The chain recombines TRBV28 with TRBJ2-7, with a weak D call TRBD1 (6 bases). The CDR3 totals 16 residues. CDR1 and CDR2 from the germline V gene are MDHEN and SYDVKM. The V end was cut by 5 bases, the J end by 0 bases, with 17 bases between. The CDR3, as DNA: TGTGCCAGCAGTGGCCCCGGGACAAGGAGCTCCTACGAGCAGTACTTC. Translating gives CASSGPGTRSSYEQYF.